This T cell receptor (beta chain) was captured by sequencing in a study of blood T cell repertoires in COVID-19. The CDR3 is 15 residues long. From germline, CDR1 is KGHSH and CDR2 LQKENI. With 2 bases removed from V and 3 bases from J, the gap between germline ends came to 12 bases. Sequenced by immunoSEQ multiplex PCR; TCRdb stores in-frame clones only, minus some. The sample lists around 130,000 clones, 70% to 90% occurring once. The source is a woman aged 50 to 60 with acute COVID-19. Sequenced sample: PBMCs or T cells enriched from blood (not recorded which). V usage is TRBV18 and J usage is TRBJ2-3, with D perhaps TRBD1 (6 bases). CDR3 region: CASSPGQGQTDTQYF. CDR3 bases: TGTGCCAGCTCACCAGGTCAGGGGCAGACAGATACGCAGTATTTT.